The sequence of this T cell receptor beta chain was determined in a study of T cells in localized non-small cell lung cancer (TCRdb year 2020). For the wider study: T cell repertoires of 200 to 250 early-stage NSCLC patients were analyzed, with tumors being compared against uninvolved tumor-adjacent lungs. Of the NSCLC patients, about 130 were male and approximately 110 were female, and the mean age was approximately 66 years. The cohort was made up of 200 to 250 treatment-naive NSCLC patients whose localized lung tumors had been resected. Overall study outcomes, separate from this receptor: Because of the exploratory design, TCR variables were selected using unadjusted p-values without false-discovery rate correction. Longer overall survival was associated with higher T cell density in blood, whereas shorter survival was associated with higher clonality in adjacent lung. A median of about 61 of the top 100 tumor clones turned up in the paired uninvolved adjacent lung, and roughly 30 of those clones also ranked among the top 100 of that same adjacent lung. Uninvolved tumor-adjacent lung showed the highest T cell clonality, higher than tumor, which suggests more focused antigenic responses in the uninvolved tumor-adjacent lung. Because multi-region tumor sequencing was not performed, intratumor heterogeneity could not be ruled out.

At diagnosis, peripheral blood, uninvolved tumor-adjacent lung and tumor were collected and stored as a combination of fresh-frozen and FFPE material. Blood samples were analyzed as peripheral blood mononuclear cells for TCR repertoire profiling. TCR beta CDR3 regions were sequenced from DNA using the immunoSEQ Assay. Per the original workflow: To compute T cell density, TCR beta template counts were normalized to usable DNA, which was estimated by amplifying housekeeping genes. Using the preseqR package, richness was estimated by extrapolating to 120,000 templates for tissue samples and 400,000 templates for PBMC samples. Clonality was taken to be one minus Pielou's evenness. Tissue-enriched TCRs were identified through differential abundance testing performed on productive amino-acid clonotypes, with a minimum total count of 5 and an alpha of 0.1. The Jaccard Index and the Morisita Overlap Index were used to quantify repertoire overlap between compartments. GLIPH grouped TCR beta CDR3s together with public tetramer-defined viral CDR3s, and a viral motif had to include at least three viral sequences and also show V-gene enrichment. TCRdb holds this immuneACCESS table with in-frame rearrangements only. Some clones are missing; in checked studies, unresolved V genes explain under half, and the rest has no known cause. The V and J calls and clone size are taken from that table; D and trimming were inferred from the DNA. The sample table lists approximately 24,000 clones, 81% of them with a count of one. Approximately 9.5% of the sample belongs to the ten largest clones.

Of note for this clone: This clone's antigen is unknown. No much larger clonotype is one base removed from it; base qualities were not supplied.

The sequence derives from a man aged 40-75 years with stage III squamous cell lung carcinoma. Specimen: peripheral blood, collected before any cancer treatment.

The CDR3 sequence is CASSSDNSNQPQHF. The bases read TGTGCCAGCAGCTCCGACAATAGCAATCAGCCCCAGCATTTT. The receptor chain draws on TRBV11-3 and TRBJ1-5, with the D gene uncertain. CDR1 and CDR2 were assigned from the germline V gene as SGHNT and YENEEA. V lost 4 bases and J lost 0 bases; the stretch between them is 7 bases long. Its CDR3 holds 14 amino acids, cysteine through phenylalanine. The sequence is cut down to CDR3 DNA, 42 bases in frame from base 1.